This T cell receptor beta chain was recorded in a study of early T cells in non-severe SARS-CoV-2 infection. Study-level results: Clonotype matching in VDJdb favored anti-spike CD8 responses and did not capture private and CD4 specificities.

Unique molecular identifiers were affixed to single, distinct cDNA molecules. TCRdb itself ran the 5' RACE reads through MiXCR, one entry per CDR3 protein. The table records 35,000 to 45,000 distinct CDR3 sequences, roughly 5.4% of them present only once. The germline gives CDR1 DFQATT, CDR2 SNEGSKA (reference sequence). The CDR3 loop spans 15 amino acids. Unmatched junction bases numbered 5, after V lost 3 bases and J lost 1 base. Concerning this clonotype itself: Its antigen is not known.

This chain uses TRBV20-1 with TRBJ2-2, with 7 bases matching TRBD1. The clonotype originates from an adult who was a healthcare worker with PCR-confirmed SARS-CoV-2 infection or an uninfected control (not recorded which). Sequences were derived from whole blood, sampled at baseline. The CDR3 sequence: CSARRQGVNTGELFF. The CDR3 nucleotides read TGCAGTGCTAGGAGGCAGGGGGTGAACACCGGGGAGCTGTTTTTT.